The T cell receptor (beta chain) described here comes from a study of Ad26.COV2.S vaccination and SARS-CoV-2 variants. Study overall: Intramuscular Ad26.COV2.S doses were given once or twice, 56 days apart.

Sequencing used immunoSEQ multiplex PCR; TCRdb keeps in-frame clones, though not all of them. The sample includes 300,000 to 400,000 clones, 85% seen only once; the top ten take around 2.2%. Germline CDR1 is DFQATT and CDR2 is SNEGSKA (reference sequence). The V end was cut by 3 bases, the J end by 12 bases, with 15 bases between. The CDR3 is 12 residues long. Indicated treatment: around 19 received Ad26.COV2.S at low or high dose, single or two shots; about 5 received placebo; per-sample allocation not given. Vaccine and placebo recipients were sampled on day 63 after the first injection. Participants' vaccine, an Ad26 vector, delivered Wuhan-strain SARS-CoV-2 spike.

Here the sequenced sample was peripheral blood, taken in a trial of Ad26.COV2.S vaccine versus placebo. This clonotype originated in a person between 18 and 65 years old who received the Ad26.COV2.S COVID-19 vaccine or a placebo. The chain links TRBV20-1 to TRBJ2-1, with TRBD1 as a possible D gene (6 bases). CDR3 sequence reads: CSASDPGVSQFF. CDR3 nucleotide sequence: TGCAGTGCTAGTGACCCAGGGGTTTCGCAGTTCTTC.